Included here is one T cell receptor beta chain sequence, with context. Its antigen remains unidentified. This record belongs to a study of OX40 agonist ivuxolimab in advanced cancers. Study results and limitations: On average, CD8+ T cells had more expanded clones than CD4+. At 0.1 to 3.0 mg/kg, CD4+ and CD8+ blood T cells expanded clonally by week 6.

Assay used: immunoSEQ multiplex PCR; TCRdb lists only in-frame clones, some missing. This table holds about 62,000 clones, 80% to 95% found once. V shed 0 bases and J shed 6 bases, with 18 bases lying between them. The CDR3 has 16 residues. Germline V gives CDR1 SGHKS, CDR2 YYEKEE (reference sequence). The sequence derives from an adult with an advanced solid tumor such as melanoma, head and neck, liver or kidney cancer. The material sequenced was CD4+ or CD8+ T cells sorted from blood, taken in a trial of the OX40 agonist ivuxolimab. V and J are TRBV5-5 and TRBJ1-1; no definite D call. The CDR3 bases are TGTGCCAGCAGCTTGGATGCAGCGGGAAGGAGCGCTGAAGCTTTCTTT. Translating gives CASSLDAAGRSAEAFF.